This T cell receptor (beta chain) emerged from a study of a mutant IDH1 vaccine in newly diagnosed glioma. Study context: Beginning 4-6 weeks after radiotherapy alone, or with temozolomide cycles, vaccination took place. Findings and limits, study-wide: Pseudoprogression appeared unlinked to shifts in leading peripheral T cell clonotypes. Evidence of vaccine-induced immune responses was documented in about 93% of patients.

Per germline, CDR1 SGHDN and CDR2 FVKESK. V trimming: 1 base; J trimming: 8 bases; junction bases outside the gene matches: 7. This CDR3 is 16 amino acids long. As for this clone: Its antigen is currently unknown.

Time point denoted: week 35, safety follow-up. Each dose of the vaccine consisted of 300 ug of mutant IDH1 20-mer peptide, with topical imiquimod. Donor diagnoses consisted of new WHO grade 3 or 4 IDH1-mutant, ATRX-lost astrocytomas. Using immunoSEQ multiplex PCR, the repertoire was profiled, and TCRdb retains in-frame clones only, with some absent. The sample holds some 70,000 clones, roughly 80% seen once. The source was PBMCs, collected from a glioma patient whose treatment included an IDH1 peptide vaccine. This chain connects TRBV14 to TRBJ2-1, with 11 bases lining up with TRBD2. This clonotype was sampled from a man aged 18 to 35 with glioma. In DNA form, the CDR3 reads TGTGCCAGCAGCCAAGGAACTAGCGGGAGAATTGATGAGCAGTTCTTC. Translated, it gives CASSQGTSGRIDEQFF. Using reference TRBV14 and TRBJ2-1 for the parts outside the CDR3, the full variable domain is EAGVTQFPSHSVIEKGQTVTLRCDPISGHDNLYWYRRVMGKEIKFLLHFVKESKQDESGMPNNRFLAERTGGTYSTLKVQPAELEDSGVYFCASSQGTSGRIDEQFFGPGTRLTVL.